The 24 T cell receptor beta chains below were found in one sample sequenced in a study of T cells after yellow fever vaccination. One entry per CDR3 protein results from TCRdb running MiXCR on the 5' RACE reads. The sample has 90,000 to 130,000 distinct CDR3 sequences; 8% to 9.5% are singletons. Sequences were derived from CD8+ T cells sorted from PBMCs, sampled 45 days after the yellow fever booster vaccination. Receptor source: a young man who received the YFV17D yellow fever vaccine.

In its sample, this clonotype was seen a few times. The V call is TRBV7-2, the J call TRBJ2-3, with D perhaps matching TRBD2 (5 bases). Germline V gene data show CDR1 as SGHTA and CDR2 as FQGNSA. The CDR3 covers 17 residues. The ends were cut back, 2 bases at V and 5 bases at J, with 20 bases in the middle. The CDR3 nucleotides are TGTGCCAGCAGCTTAAGTTGGGAGAGCTTGGTCGGAGATACGCAGTATTTT. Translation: CASSLSWESLVGDTQYF.

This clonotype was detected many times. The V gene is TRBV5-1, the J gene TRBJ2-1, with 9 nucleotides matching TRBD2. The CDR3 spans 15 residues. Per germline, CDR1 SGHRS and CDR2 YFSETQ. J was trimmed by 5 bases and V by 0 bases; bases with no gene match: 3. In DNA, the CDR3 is TGCGCCAGCAGCTTGGGGACTAGCGAGAACAATGAGCAGTTCTTC. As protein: CASSLGTSENNEQFF. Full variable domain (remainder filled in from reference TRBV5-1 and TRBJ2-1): KAGVTQTPRYLIKTRGQQVTLSCSPISGHRSVSWYQQTPGQGLQFLFEYFSETQRNKGNFPGRFSGRQFSNSRSEMNVSTLELGDSALYLCASSLGTSENNEQFFGPGTRLTVL.

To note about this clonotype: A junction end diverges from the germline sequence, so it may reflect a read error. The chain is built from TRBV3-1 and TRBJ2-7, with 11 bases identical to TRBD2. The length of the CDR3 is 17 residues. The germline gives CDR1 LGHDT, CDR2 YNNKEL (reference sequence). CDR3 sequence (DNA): TGTGCCAGCTGCCAAACCGTTGGGACTAGCGGCCCCTACGAGCAGTACTTC. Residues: CASCQTVGTSGPYEQYF.

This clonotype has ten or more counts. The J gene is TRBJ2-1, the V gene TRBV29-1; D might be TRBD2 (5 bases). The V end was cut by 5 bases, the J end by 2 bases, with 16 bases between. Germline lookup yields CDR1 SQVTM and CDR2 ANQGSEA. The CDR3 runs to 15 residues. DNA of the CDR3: TGCAGCGTTCCTGGACGCGGGCAGACCTACAATGAGCAGTTCTTC. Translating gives CSVPGRGQTYNEQFF.

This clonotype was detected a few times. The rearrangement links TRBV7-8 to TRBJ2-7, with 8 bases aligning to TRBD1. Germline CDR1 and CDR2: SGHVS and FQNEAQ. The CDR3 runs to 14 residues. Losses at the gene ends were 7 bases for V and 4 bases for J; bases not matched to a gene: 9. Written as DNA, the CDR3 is TGTGCCAGCACCCCGGGACAGGCGCCTTACGAGCAGTACTTC. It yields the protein CASTPGQAPYEQYF.

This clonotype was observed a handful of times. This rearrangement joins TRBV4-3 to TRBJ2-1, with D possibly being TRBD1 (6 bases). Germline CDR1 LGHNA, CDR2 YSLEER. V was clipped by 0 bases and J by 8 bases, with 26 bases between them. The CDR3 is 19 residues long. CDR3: CASSQDPFKGEINLDEQFF. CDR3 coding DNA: TGCGCCAGCAGCCAAGATCCCTTTAAGGGGGAGATTAACTTGGATGAGCAGTTCTTC.

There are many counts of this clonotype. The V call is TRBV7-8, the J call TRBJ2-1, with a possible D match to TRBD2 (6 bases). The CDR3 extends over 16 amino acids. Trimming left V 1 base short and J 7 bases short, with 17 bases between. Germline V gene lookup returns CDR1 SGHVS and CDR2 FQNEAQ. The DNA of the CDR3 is TGTGCCAGCAGCTTAGTAGTTTTGCTCCGGGAGAATGAGCAGTTCTTC. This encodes CASSLVVLLRENEQFF.

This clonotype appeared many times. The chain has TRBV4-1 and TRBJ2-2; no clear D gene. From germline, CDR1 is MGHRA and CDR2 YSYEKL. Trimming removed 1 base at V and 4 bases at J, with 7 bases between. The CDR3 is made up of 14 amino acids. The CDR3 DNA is TGCGCCAGCAGCCAAGTACCCCCCACCGGGGAGCTGTTTTTT. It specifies CASSQVPPTGELFF.

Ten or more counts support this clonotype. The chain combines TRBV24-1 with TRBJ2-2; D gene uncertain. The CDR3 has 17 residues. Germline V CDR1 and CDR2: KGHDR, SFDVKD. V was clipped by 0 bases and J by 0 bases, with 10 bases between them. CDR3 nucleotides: TGTGCCACCAGTGATTTGCATACGAACGCGAACACCGGGGAGCTGTTTTTT. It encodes CATSDLHTNANTGELFF.

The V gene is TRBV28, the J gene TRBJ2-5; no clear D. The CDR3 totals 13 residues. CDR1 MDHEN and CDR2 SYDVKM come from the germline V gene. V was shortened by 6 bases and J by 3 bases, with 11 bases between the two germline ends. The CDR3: CASRHDSKETQYF. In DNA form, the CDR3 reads TGTGCCAGCAGACACGACTCTAAAGAGACCCAGTACTTC.

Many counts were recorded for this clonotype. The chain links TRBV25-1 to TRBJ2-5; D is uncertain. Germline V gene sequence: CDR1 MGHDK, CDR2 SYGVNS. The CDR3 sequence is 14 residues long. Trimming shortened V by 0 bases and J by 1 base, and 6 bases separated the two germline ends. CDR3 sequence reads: CASSEYVAQETQYF. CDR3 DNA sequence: TGTGCCAGCAGTGAATATGTAGCCCAAGAGACCCAGTACTTC.

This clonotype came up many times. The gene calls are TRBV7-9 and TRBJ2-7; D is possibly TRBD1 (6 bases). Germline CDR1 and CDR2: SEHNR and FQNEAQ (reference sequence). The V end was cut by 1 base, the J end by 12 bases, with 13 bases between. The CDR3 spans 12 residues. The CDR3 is CASSLGTDGRYF. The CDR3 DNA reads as TGTGCCAGCAGCTTAGGGACAGATGGTCGGTACTTC.

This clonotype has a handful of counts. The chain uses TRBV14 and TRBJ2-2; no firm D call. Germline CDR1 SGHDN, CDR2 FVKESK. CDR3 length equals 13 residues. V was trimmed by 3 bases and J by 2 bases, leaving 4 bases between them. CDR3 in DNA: TGTGCCAGCAGCCAGGTCAACACCGGGGAGCTGTTTTTT. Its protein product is CASSQVNTGELFF.

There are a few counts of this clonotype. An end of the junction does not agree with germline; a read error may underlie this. As DNA, the CDR3 is TGCAGTGCCCCCGAATCTGGCTGGACGGTGGCGTTT. It codes for CSAPESGWTVAF. This chain links TRBV20-1 with TRBJ1-1, with D uncertain. This CDR3 spans 12 amino acids. Per germline, CDR1 DFQATT and CDR2 SNEGSKA (reference sequence).

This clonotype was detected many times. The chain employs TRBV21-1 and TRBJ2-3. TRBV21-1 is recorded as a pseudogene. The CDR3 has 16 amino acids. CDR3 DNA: TGTGCCAGCAGCAAAGCTTTGGAGACTAGCACAGATACGCAGTATTTT. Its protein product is CASSKALETSTDTQYF.

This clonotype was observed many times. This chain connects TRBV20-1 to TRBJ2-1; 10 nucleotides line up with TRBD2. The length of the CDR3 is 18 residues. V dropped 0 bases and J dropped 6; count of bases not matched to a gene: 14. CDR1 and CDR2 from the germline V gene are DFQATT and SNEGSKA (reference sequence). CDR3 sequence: CSARDLLASGSGINEQFF. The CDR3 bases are TGCAGTGCTAGAGATCTATTGGCTAGCGGGAGTGGTATCAATGAGCAGTTCTTC.

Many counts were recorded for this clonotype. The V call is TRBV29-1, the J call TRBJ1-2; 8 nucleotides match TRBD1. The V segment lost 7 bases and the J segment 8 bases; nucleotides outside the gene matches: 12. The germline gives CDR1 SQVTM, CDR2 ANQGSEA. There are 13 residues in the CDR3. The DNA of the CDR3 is TGCAGCGCCCCCCTGGACAGGGACCTAGGCTACACCTTC. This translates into CSAPLDRDLGYTF.

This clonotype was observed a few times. The CDR3 nucleotides are TGCAGTGCTAGAGCCCTCAGCGAGCAGTTCTTC. Its translation is CSARALSEQFF. The chain couples TRBV20-1 to TRBJ2-1; D not resolved. V lost 1 base and J 10 bases, leaving 8 bases between the germline ends. This CDR3 has 11 amino acids. Germline values: CDR1 DFQATT, CDR2 SNEGSKA (reference sequence).

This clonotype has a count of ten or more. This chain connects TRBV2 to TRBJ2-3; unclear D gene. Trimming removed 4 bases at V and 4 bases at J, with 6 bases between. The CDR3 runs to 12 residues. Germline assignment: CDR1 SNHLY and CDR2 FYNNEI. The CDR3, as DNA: TGTGCCAGCAGTGTTTGGTCAGATACGCAGTATTTT. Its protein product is CASSVWSDTQYF. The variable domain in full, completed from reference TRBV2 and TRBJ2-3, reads EPEVTQTPSHQVTQMGQEVILRCVPISNHLYFYWYRQILGQKVEFLVSFYNNEISEKSEIFDDQFSVERPDGSNFTLKIRSTKLEDSAMYFCASSVWSDTQYFGPGTRLTVL.

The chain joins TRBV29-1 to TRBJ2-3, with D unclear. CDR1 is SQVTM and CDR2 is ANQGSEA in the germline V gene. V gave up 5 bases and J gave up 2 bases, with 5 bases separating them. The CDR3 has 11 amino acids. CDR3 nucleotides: TGCAGCGTTCTCCCCACAGATACGCAGTATTTT. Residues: CSVLPTDTQYF.

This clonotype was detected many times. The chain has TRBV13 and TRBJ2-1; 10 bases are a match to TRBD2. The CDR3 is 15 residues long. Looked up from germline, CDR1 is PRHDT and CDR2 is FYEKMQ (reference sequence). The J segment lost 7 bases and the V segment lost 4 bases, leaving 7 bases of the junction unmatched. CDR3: CASSYGAGGWNEQFF. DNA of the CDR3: TGTGCCAGCAGCTACGGAGCGGGAGGGTGGAATGAGCAGTTCTTC.

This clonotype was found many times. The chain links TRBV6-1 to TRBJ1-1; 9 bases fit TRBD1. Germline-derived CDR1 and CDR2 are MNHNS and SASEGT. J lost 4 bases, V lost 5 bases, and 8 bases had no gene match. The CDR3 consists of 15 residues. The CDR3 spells CASSKRQGGVTEAFF. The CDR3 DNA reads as TGTGCCAGCAGTAAGAGACAGGGGGGAGTCACTGAAGCTTTCTTT.

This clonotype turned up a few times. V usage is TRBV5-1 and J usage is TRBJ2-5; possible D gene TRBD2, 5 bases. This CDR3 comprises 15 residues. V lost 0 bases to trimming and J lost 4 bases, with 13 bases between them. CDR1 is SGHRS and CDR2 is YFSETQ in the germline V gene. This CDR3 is CASSLETTSGETQYF. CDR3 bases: TGCGCCAGCAGCTTGGAGACTACTAGTGGAGAGACCCAGTACTTC.

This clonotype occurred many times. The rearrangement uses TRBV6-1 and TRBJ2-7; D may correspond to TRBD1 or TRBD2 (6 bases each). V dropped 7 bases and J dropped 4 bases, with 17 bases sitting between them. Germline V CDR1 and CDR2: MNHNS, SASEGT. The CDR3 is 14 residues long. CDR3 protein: CASKWLGGGYEQYF. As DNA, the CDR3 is TGTGCCAGCAAGTGGCTAGGGGGAGGATACGAGCAGTACTTC.